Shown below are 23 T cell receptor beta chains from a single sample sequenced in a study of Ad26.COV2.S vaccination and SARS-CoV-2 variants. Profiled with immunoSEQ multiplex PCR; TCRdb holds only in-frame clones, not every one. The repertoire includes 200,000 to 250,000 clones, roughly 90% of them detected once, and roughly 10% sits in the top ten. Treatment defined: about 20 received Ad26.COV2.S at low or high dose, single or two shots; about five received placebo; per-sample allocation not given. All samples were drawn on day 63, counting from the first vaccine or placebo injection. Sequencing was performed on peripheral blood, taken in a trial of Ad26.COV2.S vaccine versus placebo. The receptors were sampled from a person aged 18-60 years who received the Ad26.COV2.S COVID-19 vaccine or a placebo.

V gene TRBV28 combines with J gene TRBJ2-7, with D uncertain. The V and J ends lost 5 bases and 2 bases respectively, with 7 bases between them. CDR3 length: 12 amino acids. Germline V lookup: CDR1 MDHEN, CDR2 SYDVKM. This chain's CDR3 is CASSPLAYEQYF. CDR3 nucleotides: TGTGCCAGCAGTCCTCTAGCCTACGAGCAGTACTTC.

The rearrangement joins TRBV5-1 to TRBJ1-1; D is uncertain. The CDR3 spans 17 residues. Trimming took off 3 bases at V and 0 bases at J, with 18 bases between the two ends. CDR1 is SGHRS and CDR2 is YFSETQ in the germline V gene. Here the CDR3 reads CASSYLIGSTVNTEAFF. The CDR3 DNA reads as TGCGCCAGCAGCTATTTGATAGGTTCGACTGTGAACACTGAAGCTTTCTTT.

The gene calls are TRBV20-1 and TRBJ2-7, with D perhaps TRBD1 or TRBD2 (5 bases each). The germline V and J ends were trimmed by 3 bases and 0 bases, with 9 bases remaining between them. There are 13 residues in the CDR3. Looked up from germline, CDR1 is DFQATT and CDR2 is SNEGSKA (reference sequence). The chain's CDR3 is CSASEGNSYEQYF. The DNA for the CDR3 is TGCAGTGCTAGTGAGGGGAACTCCTACGAGCAGTACTTC.

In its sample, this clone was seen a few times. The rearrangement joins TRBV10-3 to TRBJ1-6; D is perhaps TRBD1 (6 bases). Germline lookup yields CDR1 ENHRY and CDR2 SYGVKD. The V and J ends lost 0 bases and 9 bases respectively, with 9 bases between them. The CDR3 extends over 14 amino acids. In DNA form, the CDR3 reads TGTGCCATCAGTGAGTCACAGGGTTTTTCACCCCTCCACTTT. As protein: CAISESQGFSPLHF.

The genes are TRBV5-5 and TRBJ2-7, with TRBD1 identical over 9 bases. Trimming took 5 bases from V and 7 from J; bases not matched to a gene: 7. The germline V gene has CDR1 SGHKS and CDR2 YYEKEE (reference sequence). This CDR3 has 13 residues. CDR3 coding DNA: TGTGCCAGCAGGCTGACAGGGGGTGGTGAGCAGTACTTC. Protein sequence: CASRLTGGGEQYF.

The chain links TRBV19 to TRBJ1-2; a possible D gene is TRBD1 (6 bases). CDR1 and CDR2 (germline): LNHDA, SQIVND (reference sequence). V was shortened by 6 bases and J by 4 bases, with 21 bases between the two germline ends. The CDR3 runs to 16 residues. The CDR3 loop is CASSSTGTFWGYGYTF. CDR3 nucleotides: TGTGCCAGTAGCAGCACAGGGACTTTTTGGGGCTATGGCTACACCTTC.

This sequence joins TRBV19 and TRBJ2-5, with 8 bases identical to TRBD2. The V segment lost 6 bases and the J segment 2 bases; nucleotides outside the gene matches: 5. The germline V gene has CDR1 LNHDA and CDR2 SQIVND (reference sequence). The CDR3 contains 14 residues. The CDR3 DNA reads TGTGCCAGTAGGGGCTTAGCGGGACAAGAGACCCAGTACTTC. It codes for CASRGLAGQETQYF. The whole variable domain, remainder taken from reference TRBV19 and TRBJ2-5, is DGGITQSPKYLFRKEGQNVTLSCEQNLNHDAMYWYRQDPGQGLRLIYYSQIVNDFQKGDIAEGYSVSREKKESFPLTVTSAQKNPTAFYLCASRGLAGQETQYFGPGTRLLVL.

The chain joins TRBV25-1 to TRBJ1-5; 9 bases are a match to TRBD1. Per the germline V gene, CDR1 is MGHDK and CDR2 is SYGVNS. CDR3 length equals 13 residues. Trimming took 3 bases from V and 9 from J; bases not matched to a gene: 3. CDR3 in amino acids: CASSDTGGWPQHF. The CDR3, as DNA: TGTGCCAGCAGTGATACAGGGGGCTGGCCCCAGCATTTT.

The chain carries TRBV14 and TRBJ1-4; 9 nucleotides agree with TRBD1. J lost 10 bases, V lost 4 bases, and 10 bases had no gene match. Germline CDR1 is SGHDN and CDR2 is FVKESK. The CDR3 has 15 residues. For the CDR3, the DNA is TGTGCCAGCAGCCCAACGACAGGGGGGTTTGGAAAACTGTTTTTT. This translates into CASSPTTGGFGKLFF.

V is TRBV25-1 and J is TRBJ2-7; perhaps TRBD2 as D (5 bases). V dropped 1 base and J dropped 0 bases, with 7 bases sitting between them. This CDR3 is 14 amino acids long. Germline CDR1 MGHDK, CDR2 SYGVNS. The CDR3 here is CASSEFGSSYEQYF. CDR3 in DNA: TGTGCCAGCAGTGAATTTGGGAGCTCCTACGAGCAGTACTTC.

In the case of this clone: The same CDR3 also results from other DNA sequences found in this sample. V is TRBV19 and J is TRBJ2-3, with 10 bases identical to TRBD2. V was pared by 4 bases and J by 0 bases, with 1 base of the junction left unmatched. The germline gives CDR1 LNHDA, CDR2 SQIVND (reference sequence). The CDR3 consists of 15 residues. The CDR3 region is CASSTTSGSTDTQYF. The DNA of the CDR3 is TGTGCCAGTAGTACGACTAGCGGGAGCACAGATACGCAGTATTTT.

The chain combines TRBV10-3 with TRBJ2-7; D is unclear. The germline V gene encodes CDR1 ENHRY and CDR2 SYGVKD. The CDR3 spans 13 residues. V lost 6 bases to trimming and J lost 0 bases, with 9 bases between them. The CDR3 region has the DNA TGTGCCATCAGGACTGCAAGCTCCTACGAGCAGTACTTC. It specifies CAIRTASSYEQYF.

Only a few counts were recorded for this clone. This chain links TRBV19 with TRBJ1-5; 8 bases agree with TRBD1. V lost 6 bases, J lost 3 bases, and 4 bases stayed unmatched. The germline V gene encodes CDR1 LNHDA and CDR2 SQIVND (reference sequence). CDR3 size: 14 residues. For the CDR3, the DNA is TGTGCCAGTAGAGGACAGGGCAACAATCAGCCCCAGCATTTT. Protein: CASRGQGNNQPQHF.

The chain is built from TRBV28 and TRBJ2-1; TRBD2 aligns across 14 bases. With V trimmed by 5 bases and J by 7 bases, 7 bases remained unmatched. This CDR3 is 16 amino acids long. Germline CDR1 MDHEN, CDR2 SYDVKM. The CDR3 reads CASSPRLAGGWNEQFF. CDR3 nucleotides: TGTGCCAGCAGTCCCCGACTAGCGGGAGGGTGGAATGAGCAGTTCTTC.

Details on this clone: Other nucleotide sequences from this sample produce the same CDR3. The CDR3 DNA follows: TGTGCCAGCAGTTCACAGGGGCGGACCGGGGAGCTGTTTTTT. The encoded protein is CASSSQGRTGELFF. The chain links TRBV27 to TRBJ2-2; 7 bases map to TRBD1. Trimming took 4 bases from V and 5 from J; bases not matched to a gene: 4. The CDR3 runs to 14 residues. Per germline, CDR1 MNHEY and CDR2 SMNVEV (reference sequence).

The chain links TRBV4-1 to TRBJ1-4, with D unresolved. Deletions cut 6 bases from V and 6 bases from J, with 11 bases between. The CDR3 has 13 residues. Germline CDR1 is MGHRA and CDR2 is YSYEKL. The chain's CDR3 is CASRRQEDEKLFF. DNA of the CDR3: TGCGCCAGCAGGAGGCAGGAGGATGAAAAACTGTTTTTT.

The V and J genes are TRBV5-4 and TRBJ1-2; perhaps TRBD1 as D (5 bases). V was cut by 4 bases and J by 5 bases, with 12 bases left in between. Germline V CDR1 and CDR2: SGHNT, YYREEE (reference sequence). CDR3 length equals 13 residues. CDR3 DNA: TGTGCCAGCAGCAGACCGGAGGGGTATGGCTACACCTTC. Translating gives CASSRPEGYGYTF. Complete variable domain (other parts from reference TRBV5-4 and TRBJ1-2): ETGVTQSPTHLIKTRGQQVTLRCSSQSGHNTVSWYQQALGQGPQFIFQYYREEENGRGNFPPRFSGLQFPNYSSELNVNALELDDSALYLCASSRPEGYGYTFGSGTRLTVV.

CDR3 protein: CACPTGPSRPQHF. The CDR3 DNA reads as TGTGCCTGCCCCACAGGGCCCTCGCGGCCCCAGCATTTT. The rearrangement uses TRBV30 and TRBJ1-5, with D possibly matching TRBD1 (6 bases). The CDR3 length is 13 residues. CDR1 and CDR2 from the germline V gene are GTSNPN and SVGIG (reference sequence). V gave up 6 bases and J gave up 9 bases, with 18 bases separating them.

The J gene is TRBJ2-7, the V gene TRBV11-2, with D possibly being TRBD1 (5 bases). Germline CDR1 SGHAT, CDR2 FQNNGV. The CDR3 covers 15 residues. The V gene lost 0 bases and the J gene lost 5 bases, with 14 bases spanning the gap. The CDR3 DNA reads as TGTGCCAGCAGCTTAGATCTCGTGGTGGGGCACGAGCAGTACTTC. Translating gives CASSLDLVVGHEQYF.

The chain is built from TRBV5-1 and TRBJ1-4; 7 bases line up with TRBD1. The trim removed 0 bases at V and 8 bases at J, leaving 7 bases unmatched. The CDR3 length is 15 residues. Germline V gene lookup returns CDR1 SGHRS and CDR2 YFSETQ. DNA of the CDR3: TGCGCCAGCAGCTTGGAAGGGGGCCAGGCGGAAAAACTGTTTTTT. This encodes CASSLEGGQAEKLFF.

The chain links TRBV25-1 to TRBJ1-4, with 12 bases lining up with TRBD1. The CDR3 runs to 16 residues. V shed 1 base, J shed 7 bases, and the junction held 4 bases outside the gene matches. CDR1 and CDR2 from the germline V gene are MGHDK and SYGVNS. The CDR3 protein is CASSESGTGGREKLFF. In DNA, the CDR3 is TGTGCCAGCAGTGAATCGGGGACAGGGGGCCGTGAAAAACTGTTTTTT.

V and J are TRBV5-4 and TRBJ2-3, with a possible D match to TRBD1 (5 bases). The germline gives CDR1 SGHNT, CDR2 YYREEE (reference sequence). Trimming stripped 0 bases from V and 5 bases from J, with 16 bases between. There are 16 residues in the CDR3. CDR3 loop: CASSLEGPRMGDTQYF. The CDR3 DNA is TGTGCCAGCAGCTTGGAGGGGCCTCGGATGGGAGATACGCAGTATTTT. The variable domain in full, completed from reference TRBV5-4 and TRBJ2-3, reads ETGVTQSPTHLIKTRGQQVTLRCSSQSGHNTVSWYQQALGQGPQFIFQYYREEENGRGNFPPRFSGLQFPNYSSELNVNALELDDSALYLCASSLEGPRMGDTQYFGPGTRLTVL.

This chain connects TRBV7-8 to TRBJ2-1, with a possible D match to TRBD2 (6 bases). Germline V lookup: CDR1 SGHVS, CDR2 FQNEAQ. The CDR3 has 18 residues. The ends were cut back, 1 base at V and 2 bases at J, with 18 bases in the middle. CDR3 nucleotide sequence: TGTGCCAGCAGCTTAGGGAGGGTGCCCGACCCCGCCTACAATGAGCAGTTCTTC. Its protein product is CASSLGRVPDPAYNEQFF.